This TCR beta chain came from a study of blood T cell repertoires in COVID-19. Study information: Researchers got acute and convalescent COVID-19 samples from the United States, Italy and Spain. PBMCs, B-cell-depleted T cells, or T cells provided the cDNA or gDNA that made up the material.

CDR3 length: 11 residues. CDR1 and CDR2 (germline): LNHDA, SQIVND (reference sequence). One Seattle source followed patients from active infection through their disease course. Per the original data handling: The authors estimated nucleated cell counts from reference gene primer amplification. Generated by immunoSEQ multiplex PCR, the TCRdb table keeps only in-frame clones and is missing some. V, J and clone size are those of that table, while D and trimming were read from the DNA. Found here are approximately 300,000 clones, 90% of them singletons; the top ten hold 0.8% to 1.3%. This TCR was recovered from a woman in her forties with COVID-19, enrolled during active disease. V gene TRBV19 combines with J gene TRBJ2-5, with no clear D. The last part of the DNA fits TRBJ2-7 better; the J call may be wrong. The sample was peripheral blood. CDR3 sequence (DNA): TGTGCCAGTAGTATGCGCTACGAGCAGTACTTC. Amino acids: CASSMRYEQYF.